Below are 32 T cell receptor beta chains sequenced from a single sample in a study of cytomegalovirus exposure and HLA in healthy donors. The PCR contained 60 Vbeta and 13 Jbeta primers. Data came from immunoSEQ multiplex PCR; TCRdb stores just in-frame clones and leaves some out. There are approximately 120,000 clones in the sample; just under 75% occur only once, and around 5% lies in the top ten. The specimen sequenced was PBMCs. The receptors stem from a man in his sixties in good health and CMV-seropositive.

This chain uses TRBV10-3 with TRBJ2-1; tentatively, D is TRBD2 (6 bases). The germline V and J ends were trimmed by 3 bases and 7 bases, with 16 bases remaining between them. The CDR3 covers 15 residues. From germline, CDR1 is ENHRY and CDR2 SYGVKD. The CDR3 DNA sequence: TGTGCCATCAGTGAATTGGAGGGTCTAGGGAATGAGCAGTTCTTC. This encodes CAISELEGLGNEQFF.

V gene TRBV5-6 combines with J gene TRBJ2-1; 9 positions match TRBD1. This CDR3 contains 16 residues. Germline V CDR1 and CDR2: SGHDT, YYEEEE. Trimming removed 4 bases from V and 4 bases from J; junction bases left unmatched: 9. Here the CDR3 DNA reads TGTGCCAGCAGCCTGTGGGGGGACAGGGTGTACAATGAGCAGTTCTTC. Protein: CASSLWGDRVYNEQFF.

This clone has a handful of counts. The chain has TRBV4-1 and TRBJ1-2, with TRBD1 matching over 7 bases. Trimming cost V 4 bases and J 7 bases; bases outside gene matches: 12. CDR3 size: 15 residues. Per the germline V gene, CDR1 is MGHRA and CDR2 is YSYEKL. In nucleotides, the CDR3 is TGCGCCAGCAGCCCCACTCCCCTCAACAGGGGTGGCTACACCTTC. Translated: CASSPTPLNRGGYTF.

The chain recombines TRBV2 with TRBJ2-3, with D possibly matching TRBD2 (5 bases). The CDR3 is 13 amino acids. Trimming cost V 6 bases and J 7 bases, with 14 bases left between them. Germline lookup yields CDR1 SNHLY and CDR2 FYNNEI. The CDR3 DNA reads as TGTGCCAGCAGAGGCGGGTTTCTAAATACGCAGTATTTT. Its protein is CASRGGFLNTQYF.

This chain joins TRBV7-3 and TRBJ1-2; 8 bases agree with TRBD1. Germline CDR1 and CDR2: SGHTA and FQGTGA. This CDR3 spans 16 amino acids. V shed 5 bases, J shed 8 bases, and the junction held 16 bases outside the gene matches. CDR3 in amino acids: CASSGSRQGPTSGYTF. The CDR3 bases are TGTGCCAGCAGCGGGTCGAGACAGGGGCCTACTTCGGGCTACACCTTC.

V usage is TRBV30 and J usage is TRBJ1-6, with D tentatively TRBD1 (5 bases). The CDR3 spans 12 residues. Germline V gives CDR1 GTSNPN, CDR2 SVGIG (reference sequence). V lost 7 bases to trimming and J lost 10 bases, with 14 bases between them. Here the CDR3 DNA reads TGTGCCTTCCAGCCCGGGGGGTCACCCCTCCACTTT. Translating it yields CAFQPGGSPLHF.

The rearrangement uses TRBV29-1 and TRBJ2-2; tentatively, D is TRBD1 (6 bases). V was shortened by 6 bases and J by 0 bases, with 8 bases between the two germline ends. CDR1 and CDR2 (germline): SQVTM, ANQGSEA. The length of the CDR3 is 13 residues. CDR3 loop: CSVDSSNTGELFF. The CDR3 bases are TGCAGCGTGGACAGTTCGAACACCGGGGAGCTGTTTTTT.

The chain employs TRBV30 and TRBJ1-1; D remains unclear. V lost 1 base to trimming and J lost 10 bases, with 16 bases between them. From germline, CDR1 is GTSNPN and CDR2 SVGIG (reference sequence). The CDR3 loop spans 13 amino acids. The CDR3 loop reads CAWSGTFRFRAFF. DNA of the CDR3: TGTGCCTGGAGTGGAACTTTCCGGTTTAGAGCTTTCTTT.

CDR3: CASSLGDNEQFF. DNA of the CDR3: TGTGCCAGCAGCTTGGGAGACAATGAGCAGTTCTTC. The V and J genes are TRBV5-6 and TRBJ2-1, with D hard to call. CDR1 SGHDT and CDR2 YYEEEE come from the germline V gene. V lost 0 bases, J lost 5 bases, and 3 bases lay in between. There are 12 residues in the CDR3.

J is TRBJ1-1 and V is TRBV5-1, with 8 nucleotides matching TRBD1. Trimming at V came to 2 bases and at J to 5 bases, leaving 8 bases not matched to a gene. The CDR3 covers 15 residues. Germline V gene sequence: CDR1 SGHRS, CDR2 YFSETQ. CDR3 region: CASSLMGQDGTEAFF. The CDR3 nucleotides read TGCGCCAGCAGCTTAATGGGACAGGACGGAACTGAAGCTTTCTTT.

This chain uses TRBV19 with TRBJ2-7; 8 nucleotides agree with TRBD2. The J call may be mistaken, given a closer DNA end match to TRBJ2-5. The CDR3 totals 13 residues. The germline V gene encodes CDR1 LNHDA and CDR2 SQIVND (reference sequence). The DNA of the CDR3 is TGTGCCAGTAGTATAGAGGCGGGGGGGACCCAGTACTTC. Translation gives CASSIEAGGTQYF.

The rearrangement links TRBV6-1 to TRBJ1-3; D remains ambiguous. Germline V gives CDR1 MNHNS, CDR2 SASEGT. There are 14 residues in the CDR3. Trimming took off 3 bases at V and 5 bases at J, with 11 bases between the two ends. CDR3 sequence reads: CASSELDERNTIYF. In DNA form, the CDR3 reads TGTGCCAGCAGTGAGCTAGACGAGAGAAACACCATATATTTT.

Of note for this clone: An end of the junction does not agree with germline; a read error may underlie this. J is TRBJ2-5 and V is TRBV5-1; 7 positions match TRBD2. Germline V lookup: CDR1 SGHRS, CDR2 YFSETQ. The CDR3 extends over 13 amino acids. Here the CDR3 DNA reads TGCGCCAGCACCTTGTGGGGAGGGGAGACCCAGTACTTC. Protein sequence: CASTLWGGETQYF.

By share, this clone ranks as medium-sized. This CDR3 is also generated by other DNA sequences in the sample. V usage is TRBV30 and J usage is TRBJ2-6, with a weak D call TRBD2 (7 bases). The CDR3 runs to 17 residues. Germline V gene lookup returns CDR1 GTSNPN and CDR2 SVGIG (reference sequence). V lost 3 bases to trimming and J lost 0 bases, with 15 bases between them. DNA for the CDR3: TGTGCCTGGAGAGGGGGGGGCGGGTACTCTGGGGCCAACGTCCTGACTTTC. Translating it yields CAWRGGGGYSGANVLTF.

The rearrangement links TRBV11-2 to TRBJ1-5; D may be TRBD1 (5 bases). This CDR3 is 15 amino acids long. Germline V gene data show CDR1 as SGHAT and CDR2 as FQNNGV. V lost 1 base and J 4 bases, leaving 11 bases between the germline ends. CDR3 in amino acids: CASSLGYRGNQPQHF. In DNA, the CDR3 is TGTGCCAGCAGCTTAGGGTACCGGGGGAATCAGCCCCAGCATTTT.

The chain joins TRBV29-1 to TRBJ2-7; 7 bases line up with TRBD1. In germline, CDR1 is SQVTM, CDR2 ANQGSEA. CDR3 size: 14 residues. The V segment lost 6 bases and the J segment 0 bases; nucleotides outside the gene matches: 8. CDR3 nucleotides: TGCAGCGTATCCCAGGGGGTGAACTCCTACGAGCAGTACTTC. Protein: CSVSQGVNSYEQYF.

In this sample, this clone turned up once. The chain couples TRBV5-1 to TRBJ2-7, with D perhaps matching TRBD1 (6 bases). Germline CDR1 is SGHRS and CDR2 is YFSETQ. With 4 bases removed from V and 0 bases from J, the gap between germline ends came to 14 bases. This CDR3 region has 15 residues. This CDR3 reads CASSGDILSSYEQYF. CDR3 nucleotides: TGCGCCAGCAGCGGGGACATATTGAGCTCCTACGAGCAGTACTTC. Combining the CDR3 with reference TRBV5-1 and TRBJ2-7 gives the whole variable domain KAGVTQTPRYLIKTRGQQVTLSCSPISGHRSVSWYQQTPGQGLQFLFEYFSETQRNKGNFPGRFSGRQFSNSRSEMNVSTLELGDSALYLCASSGDILSSYEQYFGPGTRLTVT.

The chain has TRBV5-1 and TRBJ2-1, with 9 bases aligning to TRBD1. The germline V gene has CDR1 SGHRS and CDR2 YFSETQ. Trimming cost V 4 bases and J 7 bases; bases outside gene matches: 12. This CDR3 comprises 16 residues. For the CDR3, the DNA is TGCGCCAGCAGCGTCACCGGGACAGGGATCGGAAATGAGCAGTTCTTC. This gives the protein CASSVTGTGIGNEQFF.

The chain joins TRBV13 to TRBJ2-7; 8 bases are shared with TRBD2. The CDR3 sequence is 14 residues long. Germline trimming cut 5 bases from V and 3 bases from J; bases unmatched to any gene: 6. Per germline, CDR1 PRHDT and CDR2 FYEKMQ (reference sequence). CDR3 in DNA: TGTGCCAGCAGCGCCCCGGGACTAGTCTACGAGCAGTACTTC. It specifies CASSAPGLVYEQYF. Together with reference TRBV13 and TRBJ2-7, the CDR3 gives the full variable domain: AAGVIQSPRHLIKEKRETATLKCYPIPRHDTVYWYQQGPGQDPQFLISFYEKMQSDKGSIPDRFSAQQFSDYHSELNMSSLELGDSALYFCASSAPGLVYEQYFGPGTRLTVT.

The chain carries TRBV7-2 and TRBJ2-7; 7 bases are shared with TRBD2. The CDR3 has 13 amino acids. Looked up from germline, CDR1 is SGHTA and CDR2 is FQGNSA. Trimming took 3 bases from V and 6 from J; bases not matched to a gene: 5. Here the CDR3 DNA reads TGTGCCAGCAGCTTCGCCGGACTAGGCGAGCAGTACTTC. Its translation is CASSFAGLGEQYF.

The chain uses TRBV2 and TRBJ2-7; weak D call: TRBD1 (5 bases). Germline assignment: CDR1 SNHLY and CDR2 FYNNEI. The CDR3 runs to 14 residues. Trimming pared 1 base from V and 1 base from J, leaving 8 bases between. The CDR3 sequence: CASSEETVSYEQYF. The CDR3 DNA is TGTGCCAGCAGTGAAGAGACAGTTTCCTACGAGCAGTACTTC.

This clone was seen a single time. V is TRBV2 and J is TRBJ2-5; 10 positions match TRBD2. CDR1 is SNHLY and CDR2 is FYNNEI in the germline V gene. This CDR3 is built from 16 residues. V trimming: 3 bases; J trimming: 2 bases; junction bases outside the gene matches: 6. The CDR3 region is CASSEGTSVGQETQYF. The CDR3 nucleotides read TGTGCCAGCAGTGAGGGGACTAGCGTAGGGCAAGAGACCCAGTACTTC.

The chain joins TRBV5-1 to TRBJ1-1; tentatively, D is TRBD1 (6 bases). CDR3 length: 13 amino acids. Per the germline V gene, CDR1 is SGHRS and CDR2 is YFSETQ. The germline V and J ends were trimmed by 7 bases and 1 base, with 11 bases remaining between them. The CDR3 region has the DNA TGCGCCAGCGGGACAACCCCGAACACTGAAGCTTTCTTT. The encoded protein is CASGTTPNTEAFF.

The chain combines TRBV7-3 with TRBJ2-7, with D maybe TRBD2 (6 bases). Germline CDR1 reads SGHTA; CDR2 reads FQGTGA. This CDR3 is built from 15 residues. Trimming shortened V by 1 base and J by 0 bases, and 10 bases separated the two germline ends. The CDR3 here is CASSLSHGSSYEQYF. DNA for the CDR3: TGTGCCAGCAGCTTAAGCCACGGGAGCTCCTACGAGCAGTACTTC.

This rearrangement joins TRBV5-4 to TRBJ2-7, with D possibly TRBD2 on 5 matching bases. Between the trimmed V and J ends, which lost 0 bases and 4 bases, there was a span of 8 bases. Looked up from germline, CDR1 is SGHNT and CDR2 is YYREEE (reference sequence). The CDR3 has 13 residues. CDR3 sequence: CASSLERGYEQYF. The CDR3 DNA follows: TGTGCCAGCAGCTTGGAACGGGGATACGAGCAGTACTTC.

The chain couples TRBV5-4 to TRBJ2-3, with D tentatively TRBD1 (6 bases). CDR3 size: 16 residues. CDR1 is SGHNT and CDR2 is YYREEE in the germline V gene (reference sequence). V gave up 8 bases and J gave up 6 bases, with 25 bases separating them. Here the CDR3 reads CASNKTGCPLMDTQYF. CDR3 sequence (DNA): TGTGCCAGTAACAAAACAGGGTGCCCTCTCATGGATACGCAGTATTTT.

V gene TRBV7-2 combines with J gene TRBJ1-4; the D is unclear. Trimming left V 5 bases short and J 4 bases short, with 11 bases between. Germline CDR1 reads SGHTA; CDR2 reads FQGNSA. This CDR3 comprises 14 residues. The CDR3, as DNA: TGTGCCAGCAGCCAGGAGGTCGTTAATGAAAAACTGTTTTTT. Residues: CASSQEVVNEKLFF.

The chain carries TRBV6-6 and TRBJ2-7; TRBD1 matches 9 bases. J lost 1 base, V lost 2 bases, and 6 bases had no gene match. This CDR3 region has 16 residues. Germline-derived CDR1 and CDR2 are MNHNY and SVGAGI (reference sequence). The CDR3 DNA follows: TGTGCCAGCAGTTACCCTTCAGGACAGGGGTCCTACGAGCAGTACTTC. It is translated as CASSYPSGQGSYEQYF.

The CDR3 loop reads CSGGGGYEQFF. As DNA, the CDR3 is TGCAGCGGTGGGGGGGGGTATGAGCAGTTCTTC. This sequence joins TRBV29-1 and TRBJ2-1; 7 bases line up with TRBD2. J was trimmed by 8 bases and V by 7 bases; bases with no gene match: 5. From germline, CDR1 is SQVTM and CDR2 ANQGSEA. The CDR3 spans 11 residues.

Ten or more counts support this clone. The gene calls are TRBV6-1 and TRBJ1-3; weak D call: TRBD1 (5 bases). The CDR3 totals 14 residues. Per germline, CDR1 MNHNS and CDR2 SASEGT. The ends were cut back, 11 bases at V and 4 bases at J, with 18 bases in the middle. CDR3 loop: CAGHAGVTGNTIYF. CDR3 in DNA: TGTGCCGGCCACGCGGGGGTGACCGGAAACACCATATATTTT.

CDR3 region: CAWNREFQETQYF. The CDR3 bases are TGTGCCTGGAATAGAGAATTCCAAGAGACCCAGTACTTC. The chain combines TRBV30 with TRBJ2-5; D is ambiguous. CDR1 is GTSNPN, CDR2 SVGIG, per germline (reference sequence). Trimming removed 4 bases from V and 1 base from J, with 10 bases in between. This CDR3 spans 13 amino acids.

CDR3 bases: TGTGCCAGCAGCTTAGCTTTAGCCGGGAGAAACACCATATATTTT. Protein: CASSLALAGRNTIYF. This sequence joins TRBV11-2 and TRBJ1-3; D gene uncertain. The germline CDR1 and CDR2 sequences are SGHAT and FQNNGV. The CDR3 contains 15 residues. Trimming left V 1 base short and J 5 bases short, with 12 bases between.